The clone carrying this T cell receptor (beta chain) was observed many times. V dropped 3 bases and J dropped 4; count of bases not matched to a gene: 11. Germline V lookup: CDR1 MNHEY, CDR2 SVGEGT. The CDR3 is 16 residues long. The cDNA was synthesized by 5'RACE incorporating 10-nucleotide random UMIs. The yield of each sequencing run was over 190 million TCR-beta sequences from 15-18 subjects. MiXCR was run by TCRdb on the 5' RACE reads, yielding one entry per CDR3 protein. The repertoire includes approximately 52,000 distinct CDR3 sequences, approximately 3.5% of them detected once, and about 6% sits in the top ten. The data belong to a study of neurological immune-mediated disorders. Study-level information: Disease course was recorded as relapsing-remitting for some 31 and secondary progressive for about 9% of the 34 multiple sclerosis patients.

For the unsorted libraries, 2 million PBMCs stored at -80 C served as input. This chain uses TRBV6-2 or TRBV6-3 with TRBJ2-5; 7 bases match TRBD1. This receptor was obtained from a middle-aged man with multiple sclerosis. Material for sequencing was PBMCs. The CDR3 spells CASSYRRTEGAETQYF. The CDR3 region has the DNA TGTGCCAGCAGTTATCGCCGGACCGAGGGGGCAGAGACCCAGTACTTC.